This T cell receptor beta chain was sequenced for a study of glioma-infiltrating T cells after dendritic cell vaccination. This sample's time point: after dendritic cell vaccination, including at tumor progression/relapse. Germline CDR1 and CDR2: SGDLS and YYNGEE. CDR3 size: 13 residues. Trimming removed 2 bases from V and 9 bases from J, with 12 bases in between. The repertoire was sequenced with immunoSEQ multiplex PCR; TCRdb's copy has only in-frame clones and lacks some. The table records fewer than 85,000 clones, 87% of them present only once. Sample: blood, taken after dendritic cell vaccination. The chain recombines TRBV9 with TRBJ2-1, with D perhaps matching TRBD2 (6 bases). The clonotype was recovered from a human donor with glioblastoma. Here the CDR3 reads CASSVGGKVEQFF. For the CDR3, the DNA is TGTGCCAGCAGCGTCGGAGGGAAGGTTGAGCAGTTCTTC.